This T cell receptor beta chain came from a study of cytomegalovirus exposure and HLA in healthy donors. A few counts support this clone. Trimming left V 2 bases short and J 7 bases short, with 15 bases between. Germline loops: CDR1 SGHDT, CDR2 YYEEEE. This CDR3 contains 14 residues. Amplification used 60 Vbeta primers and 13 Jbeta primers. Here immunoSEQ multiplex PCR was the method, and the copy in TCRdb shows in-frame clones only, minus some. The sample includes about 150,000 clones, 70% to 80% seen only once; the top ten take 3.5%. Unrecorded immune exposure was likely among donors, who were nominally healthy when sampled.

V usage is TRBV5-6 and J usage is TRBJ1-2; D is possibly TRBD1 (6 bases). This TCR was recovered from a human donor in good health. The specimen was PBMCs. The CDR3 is CASSFVVGASGYTF. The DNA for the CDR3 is TGTGCCAGCAGCTTTGTAGTGGGGGCGTCTGGCTACACCTTC.